This is a list of T cell receptor beta chains from one sample in a study of shared clonotypes between healthy human individuals. Sequenced by immunoSEQ multiplex PCR; TCRdb stores in-frame clones only, minus some. Of more than 2,000,000 clones in the sample, more than 80% were seen once. Specimen: naive CD4+ T cells from PBMCs. The receptors come from a man aged 18 to 30 in good health. Some clones in this sample may be carry-over from other donors' samples. Each CDR3 is given with its conserved first and last residue. A D gene is named only where the DNA matches it firmly. The size of a clone is reported for some rows only, either as once, few or many, or as a class for expanded clones.

d_call j_call clone_size v_call cdr3_nt cdr3_aa
TRBD1 TRBJ2-7 - TRBV28 TGTGCCAGCAGCCGGTCGGGACAGGGGGCCTACGAGCAGTACTTC CASSRSGQGAYEQYF
- TRBJ1-4 once TRBV5-1 TGCGCCAGCAGCCCGGGAGGGATGGGTGGCAGCAAACTGTTTTTT CASSPGGMGGSKLFF
- TRBJ2-3 - TRBV7-2 TGTGCCAGCAGCTTATTTGCGGAAACGCAGTATTTT CASSLFAETQYF
- TRBJ1-2 once TRBV18 TGTGCCAGCTCACCCGACAGTCTCTATGGCTACACCTTC CASSPDSLYGYTF
- TRBJ2-5 - TRBV18 TGTGCCAGCTCACCACCCGGGAGTTCGACCCAAGAGACCCAGTACTTC CASSPPGSSTQETQYF
TRBD2 TRBJ2-7 - TRBV5-4 TGTGCCAGCAGCTTCGCGGGTTCGGGCGGGAGCCCCGAGCAGTACTTC CASSFAGSGGSPEQYF
TRBD2 TRBJ2-3 - TRBV14 TGTGCCAGCAGCCAAGAGTGGACAGCGGGAGCTGGAGATACGCAGTATTTT CASSQEWTAGAGDTQYF
- TRBJ2-7 - TRBV6-1 TGTGCCAGCAGTTCGAGCGAGGGACCCTACGAGCAGTACTTC CASSSSEGPYEQYF
TRBD2 TRBJ2-7 - TRBV7-3 TGTGCCAGCAGCCCGGGACTAGCGACCTACGAGCAGTACTTC CASSPGLATYEQYF
- TRBJ1-1 once TRBV7-3 TGTGCCAGCAGCTTCGTTACCCCCGTAAGAAGGACTGAAGCTTTCTTT CASSFVTPVRRTEAFF
TRBD2 TRBJ2-5 - TRBV7-2 TGTGCCAGCAGACAAATAGCGGGAGGGCAACAAGAGACCCAGTACTTC CASRQIAGGQQETQYF
- TRBJ1-6 - TRBV30 TGTGCCTGGAGCGGGGACGGGAATTCACCCCTCCACTTT CAWSGDGNSPLHF
- TRBJ1-4 - TRBV7-6 TGTGCCAGCAGCTTAGGCAGGGGTCAGGAAAAACTATTTTTT CASSLGRGQEKLFF